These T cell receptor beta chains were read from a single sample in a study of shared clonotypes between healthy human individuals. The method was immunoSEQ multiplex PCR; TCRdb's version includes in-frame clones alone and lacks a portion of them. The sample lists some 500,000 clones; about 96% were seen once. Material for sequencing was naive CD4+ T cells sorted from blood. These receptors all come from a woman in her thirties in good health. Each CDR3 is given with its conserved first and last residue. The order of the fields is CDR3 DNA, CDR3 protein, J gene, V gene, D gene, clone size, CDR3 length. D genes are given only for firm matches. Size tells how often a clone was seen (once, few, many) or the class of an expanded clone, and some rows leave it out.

CDR3 DNA: TGTGCCAGCAGCTTGACAGGGGCCTGGAGTGGCTACACCTTC
CDR3 protein: CASSLTGAWSGYTF
J gene: TRBJ1-2
V gene: TRBV5-8
D gene: TRBD1
clone size: -
CDR3 length: 14

CDR3 DNA: TGTGCCAGCAGCTATACACCGAACACTGAAGCTTTCTTT
CDR3 protein: CASSYTPNTEAFF
J gene: TRBJ1-1
V gene: TRBV7-3
D gene: -
clone size: -
CDR3 length: 13

CDR3 DNA: TGTGCCGGGACTAGCGGATTGTGGGAGACCCAGTACTTC
CDR3 protein: CAGTSGLWETQYF
J gene: TRBJ2-5
V gene: TRBV30
D gene: TRBD2
clone size: -
CDR3 length: 13

CDR3 DNA: TGTGCCAGCAGCCAAACGGCTGTTAGCTCCTACAATGAGCAGTTCTTC
CDR3 protein: CASSQTAVSSYNEQFF
J gene: TRBJ2-1
V gene: TRBV7-3
D gene: -
clone size: -
CDR3 length: 16

CDR3 DNA: TGCAGCGTTGATAGGGGAGGCACCGGGGAGCTGTTTTTT
CDR3 protein: CSVDRGGTGELFF
J gene: TRBJ2-2
V gene: TRBV29-1
D gene: -
clone size: -
CDR3 length: 13

CDR3 DNA: TGTGCCAGTATTTCGACAGGGAGGGAAAACATTCAGTACTTC
CDR3 protein: CASISTGRENIQYF
J gene: TRBJ2-4
V gene: TRBV19
D gene: -
clone size: -
CDR3 length: 14

CDR3 DNA: TGTGCCAGCAGACCAGACTCCTCCTACGAGCAGTACTTC
CDR3 protein: CASRPDSSYEQYF
J gene: TRBJ2-7
V gene: TRBV5-5
D gene: -
clone size: -
CDR3 length: 13

CDR3 DNA: TGTGCCAGTAGTATGACATCTGGGGGGGCCTACGAGCAGTACTTC
CDR3 protein: CASSMTSGGAYEQYF
J gene: TRBJ2-7
V gene: TRBV19
D gene: TRBD2
clone size: -
CDR3 length: 15

CDR3 DNA: TGTGCCTGGCGACCCCGCGGGGTTGGAAGTTCACCCCTCCACTTT
CDR3 protein: CAWRPRGVGSSPLHF
J gene: TRBJ1-6
V gene: TRBV30
D gene: -
clone size: -
CDR3 length: 15

CDR3 DNA: TGTGCCAGCAGCGTCGGACTAGCGGGAGGTCCCAGCTCCTACAATGAGCAGTTCTTC
CDR3 protein: CASSVGLAGGPSSYNEQFF
J gene: TRBJ2-1
V gene: TRBV7-9
D gene: TRBD2
clone size: -
CDR3 length: 19

CDR3 DNA: TGTGCCTGGACTACAGGGGCTCCGAACTATGGCTACACCTTC
CDR3 protein: CAWTTGAPNYGYTF
J gene: TRBJ1-2
V gene: TRBV30
D gene: TRBD1
clone size: -
CDR3 length: 14

CDR3 DNA: TGTGCCAGCAGTTATAGCGGGAGGTACACCACCGGGGAGCTGTTTTTT
CDR3 protein: CASSYSGRYTTGELFF
J gene: TRBJ2-2
V gene: TRBV28
D gene: TRBD2
clone size: -
CDR3 length: 16

CDR3 DNA: TGTGCCAGCAGCCTCCCGGGACTAGCGGGAGGCGGGGAGCTGTTTTTT
CDR3 protein: CASSLPGLAGGGELFF
J gene: TRBJ2-2
V gene: TRBV28
D gene: TRBD2
clone size: -
CDR3 length: 16

CDR3 DNA: TGTGCCAGCAGCTCCTGGGACCCCGGGACAGGCAACGAGCAGTACTTC
CDR3 protein: CASSSWDPGTGNEQYF
J gene: TRBJ2-7
V gene: TRBV5-5
D gene: TRBD1
clone size: -
CDR3 length: 16

CDR3 DNA: TGTGCCAGCAATTACCGGGACGCGATACGTGGAAACACCATATATTTT
CDR3 protein: CASNYRDAIRGNTIYF
J gene: TRBJ1-3
V gene: TRBV28
D gene: -
clone size: -
CDR3 length: 16

CDR3 DNA: TGTGCCAGCAGCTTCCAGGCGGCCAACAATGAGCAGTTCTTC
CDR3 protein: CASSFQAANNEQFF
J gene: TRBJ2-1
V gene: TRBV7-9
D gene: -
clone size: -
CDR3 length: 14

CDR3 DNA: TGTGCCACCAGCAGTGCTAGCGGGAAGAGGTACGAGCAGTACTTC
CDR3 protein: CATSSASGKRYEQYF
J gene: TRBJ2-7
V gene: TRBV15
D gene: TRBD2
clone size: -
CDR3 length: 15

CDR3 DNA: TGTGCCAGTAGTAACGGGGAGGGGCAGAGCAATCAGCCCCAGCATTTT
CDR3 protein: CASSNGEGQSNQPQHF
J gene: TRBJ1-5
V gene: TRBV19
D gene: -
clone size: -
CDR3 length: 16

CDR3 DNA: TGTGCCAGCAGTCTTTCTCTCGACCCCTATGGCTACACCTTC
CDR3 protein: CASSLSLDPYGYTF
J gene: TRBJ1-2
V gene: TRBV6-5
D gene: -
clone size: -
CDR3 length: 14

CDR3 DNA: TGCAGCGTTCGGGCAGGGGGGCGGGGTATGGGTTTCTTT
CDR3 protein: CSVRAGGRGMGFF
J gene: TRBJ1-1
V gene: TRBV29-1
D gene: TRBD1
clone size: -
CDR3 length: 13

CDR3 DNA: TGTGCCAGCAGTTTATGGGGAGGGTCAACCTACTTC
CDR3 protein: CASSLWGGSTYF
J gene: TRBJ2-4
V gene: TRBV28
D gene: TRBD2
clone size: -
CDR3 length: 12

CDR3 DNA: TGTGCCAGTAGCCAGGGGAGTCTCAGCAATCAGCCCCAGCATTTT
CDR3 protein: CASSQGSLSNQPQHF
J gene: TRBJ1-5
V gene: TRBV19
D gene: -
clone size: -
CDR3 length: 15

CDR3 DNA: TGTGCCAGCACCTGGGGGAGTGAGCAGTTCTTC
CDR3 protein: CASTWGSEQFF
J gene: TRBJ2-1
V gene: TRBV28
D gene: -
clone size: -
CDR3 length: 11

CDR3 DNA: TGTGCCAGCAGTCTAAACAGGGTCTCCTACGAGCAGTACTTC
CDR3 protein: CASSLNRVSYEQYF
J gene: TRBJ2-7
V gene: TRBV27
D gene: -
clone size: -
CDR3 length: 14

CDR3 DNA: TGTGCCAGTAGTATAGTAGATCAGGGGATCCCCTACGAGCAGTACTTC
CDR3 protein: CASSIVDQGIPYEQYF
J gene: TRBJ2-7
V gene: TRBV19
D gene: -
clone size: -
CDR3 length: 16

CDR3 DNA: TGTGCCAGCAGTTTATCCCTGTCCACTAATGAAAAACTGTTTTTT
CDR3 protein: CASSLSLSTNEKLFF
J gene: TRBJ1-4
V gene: TRBV27
D gene: -
clone size: -
CDR3 length: 15

CDR3 DNA: TGTGCCAGCGTGACCGGACAGGGGCGCCAGCCCCAGCATTTT
CDR3 protein: CASVTGQGRQPQHF
J gene: TRBJ1-5
V gene: TRBV6-1
D gene: TRBD1
clone size: few
CDR3 length: 14

CDR3 DNA: TGCGCCAGCAGCCCCTGGGACAGGGATCAGCCCCAGCATTTT
CDR3 protein: CASSPWDRDQPQHF
J gene: TRBJ1-5
V gene: TRBV4-1
D gene: TRBD1
clone size: -
CDR3 length: 14

CDR3 DNA: TGTGCCAGCAGTTTAAACGAAGACCAGCCCCAGCATTTT
CDR3 protein: CASSLNEDQPQHF
J gene: TRBJ1-5
V gene: TRBV27
D gene: -
clone size: -
CDR3 length: 13

CDR3 DNA: TGTGCCAGCAGCCCCCTAGATCTGCTCGAGCAGTACTTC
CDR3 protein: CASSPLDLLEQYF
J gene: TRBJ2-7
V gene: TRBV14
D gene: -
clone size: -
CDR3 length: 13

CDR3 DNA: TGTGCCAGCAGTCCATCTAGCGGTGAGCAGTTCTTC
CDR3 protein: CASSPSSGEQFF
J gene: TRBJ2-1
V gene: TRBV27
D gene: TRBD2
clone size: -
CDR3 length: 12

CDR3 DNA: TGTGCCAGCAGCTTGTGGGCCAATGAGCAGTTCTTC
CDR3 protein: CASSLWANEQFF
J gene: TRBJ2-1
V gene: TRBV5-6
D gene: -
clone size: -
CDR3 length: 12

CDR3 DNA: TGTGCCAGCAGCCCGTGGACTAGCGGGAGTTCGACCGGGGAGCTGTTTTTT
CDR3 protein: CASSPWTSGSSTGELFF
J gene: TRBJ2-2
V gene: TRBV5-5
D gene: TRBD2
clone size: -
CDR3 length: 17

CDR3 DNA: TGTGCCAGCAGGAACTTCCGGGACAGGAACACCGGGGAGCTGTTTTTT
CDR3 protein: CASRNFRDRNTGELFF
J gene: TRBJ2-2
V gene: TRBV28
D gene: TRBD1
clone size: -
CDR3 length: 16

CDR3 DNA: TGTGCCAGTATCCCGACAGGGAGTACTGAAGCTTTCTTT
CDR3 protein: CASIPTGSTEAFF
J gene: TRBJ1-1
V gene: TRBV19
D gene: TRBD1
clone size: -
CDR3 length: 13

CDR3 DNA: TGTGCCAGCAGACCCGGGACCGACAGATCCTACGAGCAGTACTTC
CDR3 protein: CASRPGTDRSYEQYF
J gene: TRBJ2-7
V gene: TRBV6-5
D gene: -
clone size: few
CDR3 length: 15

CDR3 DNA: TGTGCCTGGAGTGCGTCGGGAGGGAACACCATATATTTT
CDR3 protein: CAWSASGGNTIYF
J gene: TRBJ1-3
V gene: TRBV30
D gene: -
clone size: -
CDR3 length: 13

CDR3 DNA: TGTGCCAGCAGCGCTCGACGGGAACCCTACGAGCAGTACTTC
CDR3 protein: CASSARREPYEQYF
J gene: TRBJ2-7
V gene: TRBV7-2
D gene: -
clone size: once
CDR3 length: 14

CDR3 DNA: TGTGCCAGCCCCGGGACGGCGTTTGGCTACACCTTC
CDR3 protein: CASPGTAFGYTF
J gene: TRBJ1-2
V gene: TRBV5-6
D gene: -
clone size: -
CDR3 length: 12

CDR3 DNA: TGTGCCACCATGGGGACAGGAGGGGACACTGAAGCTTTCTTT
CDR3 protein: CATMGTGGDTEAFF
J gene: TRBJ1-1
V gene: TRBV10-3
D gene: TRBD1
clone size: -
CDR3 length: 14

CDR3 DNA: TGTGCCAGCTCACCGCGCCAAGAGACCCAGTACTTC
CDR3 protein: CASSPRQETQYF
J gene: TRBJ2-5
V gene: TRBV18
D gene: -
clone size: -
CDR3 length: 12

CDR3 DNA: TGTGCCAGCAGCTTAGATTCTTACGAGCAGTTCTTC
CDR3 protein: CASSLDSYEQFF
J gene: TRBJ2-1
V gene: TRBV7-2
D gene: -
clone size: -
CDR3 length: 12

CDR3 DNA: TGTGCCAGCAGCCAAAGGACAGGGCTAGGTAATTCACCCCTCCACTTT
CDR3 protein: CASSQRTGLGNSPLHF
J gene: TRBJ1-6
V gene: TRBV4-2
D gene: TRBD1
clone size: -
CDR3 length: 16

CDR3 DNA: TGTGCCAGCAGCTTAGTAGAGGGAGGGACCGGGGAGCTGTTTTTT
CDR3 protein: CASSLVEGGTGELFF
J gene: TRBJ2-2
V gene: TRBV7-9
D gene: TRBD2
clone size: -
CDR3 length: 15

CDR3 DNA: TGTGCCAGCAGACATACAGGGACAGATACGCAGTATTTT
CDR3 protein: CASRHTGTDTQYF
J gene: TRBJ2-3
V gene: TRBV28
D gene: -
clone size: -
CDR3 length: 13

CDR3 DNA: TGTGCCAGCAGGGGGACAGCGGGGATGTGGCAGTTCTTC
CDR3 protein: CASRGTAGMWQFF
J gene: TRBJ2-1
V gene: TRBV28
D gene: -
clone size: -
CDR3 length: 13

CDR3 DNA: TGTGCCAGTAGTCCGGGACAGGGGATAACTAGGGCTTTCTTT
CDR3 protein: CASSPGQGITRAFF
J gene: TRBJ1-1
V gene: TRBV19
D gene: TRBD1
clone size: -
CDR3 length: 14

CDR3 DNA: TGTGCCAGCAGTGACCTTGGTAGCGGGGTAACCTACAATGAGCAGTTCTTC
CDR3 protein: CASSDLGSGVTYNEQFF
J gene: TRBJ2-1
V gene: TRBV2
D gene: TRBD2
clone size: few
CDR3 length: 17

CDR3 DNA: TGTGCCAGCAGTTACTCCGGACAGGGCTACGAGCAGTACTTC
CDR3 protein: CASSYSGQGYEQYF
J gene: TRBJ2-7
V gene: TRBV6-5
D gene: TRBD1
clone size: -
CDR3 length: 14

CDR3 DNA: TGTGCCAGCAGTGAGACTTGGCTGGGGTACGAGCAGTACTTC
CDR3 protein: CASSETWLGYEQYF
J gene: TRBJ2-7
V gene: TRBV6-1
D gene: -
clone size: -
CDR3 length: 14

CDR3 DNA: TGCAGCGTTGAAGTCGGGGCTGGGGCCAACGTCCTGACTTTC
CDR3 protein: CSVEVGAGANVLTF
J gene: TRBJ2-6
V gene: TRBV29-1
D gene: -
clone size: -
CDR3 length: 14

CDR3 DNA: TGCGCCAGCAGCCCGGAGGGACAGGAGGTCCAGCCCCAGCATTTT
CDR3 protein: CASSPEGQEVQPQHF
J gene: TRBJ1-5
V gene: TRBV5-1
D gene: TRBD1
clone size: -
CDR3 length: 15

CDR3 DNA: TGTGCCAGCAGCGGGGGACTAGCGGAAATTTACGAGCAGTACTTC
CDR3 protein: CASSGGLAEIYEQYF
J gene: TRBJ2-7
V gene: TRBV27
D gene: TRBD2
clone size: -
CDR3 length: 15

CDR3 DNA: TGTGCCAGCAGTGGGAACCCCGGGAGTGTCTACGAGCAGTACTTC
CDR3 protein: CASSGNPGSVYEQYF
J gene: TRBJ2-7
V gene: TRBV2
D gene: -
clone size: -
CDR3 length: 15